This T cell receptor beta chain appears in the sequencing data of a study of cytomegalovirus exposure and HLA in healthy donors. Study conclusions and caveats: Relative to the 666-donor mean, N-insertions were reportedly fewer in an Asian-associated ancestry cluster in a later analysis. In a later analysis, TCR beta V- and J-gene trimming showed a link to a missense DCLRE1C variant. In a later analysis, the majority of CMV-associated beta chains seemingly showed HLA restriction. In vitro checks showed that a few CMV-associated chains really do target CMV antigens.

Vbeta (60) and Jbeta (13) primers were used in the PCR. Libraries were prepared by immunoSEQ multiplex PCR; TCRdb keeps only in-frame clonotypes and omits some of them. Of some 190,000 clones in the sample, 80% to 85% are singletons; the top ten hold 1.2%. Germline V CDR1 and CDR2: SEHNR, FQNEAQ (reference sequence). This CDR3 is built from 15 residues. Note on this clone: No antigen is known for it. Mismatch with germline at one junction end may stem from a read error.

The source is a boy younger than 10 in good health and CMV-seronegative. The genes are TRBV7-9 and TRBJ1-3; a weak D match, TRBD1 (5 bases). Sequences were obtained from PBMCs. CDR3 DNA: TGTTCCAGCAGCTCCCGGACATTATCTGGAAACACCATATATTTT. Protein product: CSSSSRTLSGNTIYF.